The rows below give T cell receptor beta chains drawn from one sample of a study of shared clonotypes between healthy human individuals. Libraries were prepared by immunoSEQ multiplex PCR; TCRdb keeps only in-frame clonotypes and omits some of them. The sample lists over a million clones; about 76% were seen once. Sample: memory CD4+ T cells sorted from blood. The receptors shown here come from a man younger than 30 in good health. Both conserved end residues are part of each CDR3. The D gene is left open where the match is weak. Some rows have no size entry. The others give once, few or many, or a class for an expanded clone.

j_gene: TRBJ2-3; abundance: NA; d_gene: NA; v_gene: TRBV5-5; CDR3aa: CASSRPPGTDTQYF; CDR3nt: TGTGCCAGCAGCCGACCACCGGGAACAGATACGCAGTATTTT
j_gene: TRBJ2-2; abundance: few; d_gene: NA; v_gene: TRBV29-1; CDR3aa: CSVEDRQSGTGELFF; CDR3nt: TGCAGCGTTGAAGATCGTCAATCTGGCACCGGGGAGCTGTTTTTT
j_gene: TRBJ2-7; abundance: NA; d_gene: TRBD1; v_gene: TRBV25-1; CDR3aa: CASRGQGRAEQYF; CDR3nt: TGTGCCAGCAGGGGACAGGGGCGGGCCGAGCAGTACTTC
j_gene: TRBJ1-1; abundance: NA; d_gene: NA; v_gene: TRBV19; CDR3aa: CASSPPGLGKNTEAFF; CDR3nt: TGTGCCAGTAGTCCCCCCGGGTTGGGGAAGAACACTGAAGCTTTCTTT
j_gene: TRBJ2-7; abundance: once; d_gene: NA; v_gene: TRBV18; CDR3aa: CASSPPAGTYEQYF; CDR3nt: TGTGCCAGCTCACCACCGGCAGGGACCTACGAGCAGTACTTC
j_gene: TRBJ1-6; abundance: few; d_gene: NA; v_gene: TRBV4-1; CDR3aa: CASSQEAGALNSPLHF; CDR3nt: TGCGCCAGCAGCCAAGAGGCGGGGGCCCTGAATTCACCCCTCCACTTT
j_gene: TRBJ1-2; abundance: NA; d_gene: NA; v_gene: TRBV5-1; CDR3aa: CASSLALWDYGYTF; CDR3nt: TGCGCCAGCAGCTTGGCCCTCTGGGACTATGGCTACACCTTC
j_gene: TRBJ1-1; abundance: NA; d_gene: TRBD1; v_gene: TRBV10-3; CDR3aa: CAIRQQGATFF; CDR3nt: TGTGCCATCAGACAACAGGGGGCGACTTTCTTT
j_gene: TRBJ2-7; abundance: NA; d_gene: NA; v_gene: TRBV10-3; CDR3aa: CASREETQYF; CDR3nt: TGTGCCAGCAGGGAGGAAACACAGTACTTC
j_gene: TRBJ2-3; abundance: NA; d_gene: NA; v_gene: TRBV10-3; CDR3aa: CAIANTGSTDTQYF; CDR3nt: TGTGCCATCGCAAATACAGGAAGCACAGATACGCAGTATTTT
j_gene: TRBJ2-7; abundance: NA; d_gene: TRBD2; v_gene: TRBV5-1; CDR3aa: CASSLEPHSTSGISYEQYF; CDR3nt: TGCGCCAGCAGCTTGGAGCCCCACTCTACTAGCGGGATCTCCTACGAGCAGTACTTC
j_gene: TRBJ2-5; abundance: NA; d_gene: NA; v_gene: TRBV20-1; CDR3aa: CSGWSQEAQYF; CDR3nt: TGCAGTGGCTGGAGCCAAGAGGCCCAGTACTTC
j_gene: TRBJ1-5; abundance: once; d_gene: NA; v_gene: TRBV5-4; CDR3aa: CASSRNPDQPQHF; CDR3nt: TGTGCCAGCAGCCGAAATCCAGATCAGCCCCAGCATTTT
j_gene: TRBJ2-3; abundance: NA; d_gene: NA; v_gene: TRBV7-9; CDR3aa: CASSLGQGWTDTQYF; CDR3nt: TGTGCCAGCAGCTTAGGGCAGGGTTGGACAGATACGCAGTATTTT
j_gene: TRBJ2-3; abundance: few; d_gene: TRBD2; v_gene: TRBV4-2; CDR3aa: CASSQGDSGRESDTQYF; CDR3nt: TGTGCCAGCAGCCAAGGGGATAGCGGGAGAGAGTCAGATACGCAGTATTTT
j_gene: TRBJ2-3; abundance: NA; d_gene: TRBD2; v_gene: TRBV4-2; CDR3aa: CASSYSSGGALGRTDTQYF; CDR3nt: TGTGCCAGCAGCTACTCTAGCGGGGGGGCCTTGGGGAGGACAGATACGCAGTATTTT
j_gene: TRBJ1-2; abundance: NA; d_gene: NA; v_gene: TRBV19; CDR3aa: CASRDSELYGYTF; CDR3nt: TGTGCCAGTAGAGACTCGGAGCTCTATGGCTACACCTTC
j_gene: TRBJ1-1; abundance: NA; d_gene: NA; v_gene: TRBV18; CDR3aa: CASSPNQGPSTEAFF; CDR3nt: TGTGCCAGCTCACCAAACCAGGGGCCCTCCACTGAAGCTTTCTTT
j_gene: TRBJ2-7; abundance: NA; d_gene: TRBD1; v_gene: TRBV5-4; CDR3aa: CASSLGQGAPYEQYF; CDR3nt: TGTGCCAGCAGCTTGGGACAGGGGGCGCCGTACGAGCAGTACTTC
j_gene: TRBJ2-1; abundance: NA; d_gene: TRBD2; v_gene: TRBV5-6; CDR3aa: CASSLAFLPVGGPRNEQFF; CDR3nt: TGTGCCAGCAGCTTGGCTTTCCTTCCGGTGGGAGGGCCTCGGAATGAGCAGTTCTTC
j_gene: TRBJ2-5; abundance: NA; d_gene: NA; v_gene: TRBV7-9; CDR3aa: CASSLDRQETQYF; CDR3nt: TGTGCCAGCAGCTTAGACAGGCAAGAGACCCAGTACTTC
j_gene: TRBJ2-3; abundance: NA; d_gene: NA; v_gene: TRBV6-1; CDR3aa: CASSEANAVRGYF; CDR3nt: TGTGCCAGCAGTGAAGCAAACGCGGTGCGCGGGTATTTT
j_gene: TRBJ2-7; abundance: NA; d_gene: NA; v_gene: TRBV28; CDR3aa: CASSPPVGTASYEQYF; CDR3nt: TGTGCCAGCAGTCCCCCCGTGGGGACGGCGAGCTACGAGCAGTACTTC
j_gene: TRBJ1-2; abundance: NA; d_gene: TRBD1; v_gene: TRBV6-5; CDR3aa: CASSYLDRGSNGYTF; CDR3nt: TGTGCCAGCAGTTACCTGGACAGGGGATCAAATGGCTACACCTTC
j_gene: TRBJ2-1; abundance: NA; d_gene: TRBD1; v_gene: TRBV19; CDR3aa: CASSRGQGADFPYNEQFF; CDR3nt: TGTGCCAGTAGTAGGGGACAGGGGGCGGATTTCCCCTACAATGAGCAGTTCTTC